This TCR beta chain originates from a study of a mutant IDH1 vaccine in newly diagnosed glioma. On the study more broadly: Patients were pretreated with radiotherapy, temozolomide, or both, mostly both.

On this clone: Its antigen is undetermined.

Assay: immunoSEQ multiplex PCR; the TCRdb copy retains only in-frame clones and omits some. This table has about 50,000 clones, approximately 78% appearing once. The time point: week 5, during vaccination. What each vaccine dose contained was 300 ug of mutant IDH1 20-mer peptide, accompanied by topical imiquimod. Study observations and caveats: Vaccine-induced immune responses were detected in roughly 92% of patients. Changes in top peripheral clonotypes did not appear linked to pseudoprogression.

Germline CDR1 and CDR2: SGHKS and YYEKEE (reference sequence). V lost 4 bases and J lost 3, with 14 bases in between. The CDR3 loop spans 14 amino acids. The V gene is TRBV5-5, the J gene TRBJ2-7; D may correspond to TRBD1 or TRBD2 (5 bases each). Material: PBMCs, obtained from a glioma patient whose treatment included an IDH1 peptide vaccine. This sequence was found in a man aged 45-65 years with glioma. The CDR3: CASSQRQGVYEQYF. The CDR3 DNA follows: TGTGCCAGCAGCCAGCGGCAGGGAGTCTACGAGCAGTACTTC.